This TCR beta chain was recorded in a study of cytomegalovirus exposure and HLA in healthy donors. Study-wide results and limits: The study put 150 to 200 TCR beta chains on its list as cytomegalovirus-associated. It was assumed in the presence/absence analyses that sequencing depth was roughly uniform across donors. A later analysis found that most CMV-associated TCR beta chains appeared HLA-restricted. Because they were indistinguishable, some V segments, including TRBV6-2 and TRBV6-3, were excluded.

As to this clone: The antigen is undetermined.

The PCR ran on 60 Vbeta and 13 Jbeta primers. Clones were read by immunoSEQ multiplex PCR, and TCRdb kept only the in-frame ones, dropping some. The data contain around 130,000 clones, just under 85% of them singletons. With 6 bases clipped from V and 13 bases from J, the junction kept 14 bases outside the gene matches. The germline V gene encodes CDR1 MNHNS and CDR2 SASEGT. The CDR3 has 14 amino acids. The source material was PBMCs. The rearrangement joins TRBV6-1 to TRBJ2-1; TRBD2 aligns across 8 bases. This TCR came from a boy aged 2-9 years in good health and CMV-seronegative. The CDR3 spells CASSGTSELPLQFF. The CDR3 DNA sequence: TGTGCCAGCAGCGGGACTAGTGAACTTCCCCTACAGTTCTTC.